A single sample is the source of the 15 T cell receptor beta chains below, sequenced in a study of T cells in Graves' hyperthyroidism and ophthalmopathy. There were TCR beta CDR3 regions amplified from RNA transcripts. A set of HTBI primers served as the primers for a first-round RT-PCR of the TCR CDR3. TCRdb re-derived calls from the multiplex PCR reads in MiXCR, one entry per CDR3 protein. The sample yields 500,000 to 650,000 distinct CDR3 sequences, 46% seen once. The sequenced sample was peripheral blood or thyroid tissue (not recorded which). Receptor source: an adult woman with Graves' disease, either hyperthyroidism or ophthalmopathy (not recorded which).

Remarks on this clonotype: Relative to the germline gene, one junction end is altered; a read error may explain this. The V call is TRBV29-1, the J call TRBJ2-5; D possibly uses TRBD1 or TRBD2 (5 bases each). Germline CDR1 is SQVTM and CDR2 is ANQGSEA. The CDR3 runs to 14 residues. Here the CDR3 DNA reads TGCAGTGTTGGACGGGGCGGCCGTGGAGAGACCCAGTACTTC. As protein: CSVGRGGRGETQYF.

This clonotype showed up just once. At one end, the junction sequence differs from germline, possibly due to a read error. The chain carries TRBV10-1 and TRBJ2-5; D not resolved. Germline V gives CDR1 WNHNN, CDR2 SYGVQD (reference sequence). CDR3 length equals 12 residues. CDR3 residues: CASSQFWETQYF. The CDR3 bases are TGTGCCAGCAGCCAATTTTGGGAGACCCAGTACTTC.

This clonotype was observed a few times. This chain uses TRBV7-8 with TRBJ2-7; 10 bases are shared with TRBD1. Germline V lookup: CDR1 SGHVS, CDR2 FQNEAQ. J was trimmed by 5 bases and V by 4 bases; bases with no gene match: 8. The CDR3 sequence is 15 residues long. As DNA, the CDR3 is TGTGCCAGCAGCTCTACCGGGACAGGGGTCCACGAGCAGTACTTC. It codes for CASSSTGTGVHEQYF.

Points on this clonotype: One end of the junction varies from germline; a read error may be responsible. The chain carries TRBV10-3 and TRBJ1-1; D gene ambiguous. CDR1 ENHRY and CDR2 SYGVKD come from the germline V gene. This CDR3 comprises 13 residues. The CDR3 here is CAISAKMSTEALF. The CDR3 nucleotides read TGTGCCATCAGTGCAAAGATGAGCACTGAAGCTCTCTTT.

The rearrangement links TRBV9 to TRBJ1-1; 7 bases agree with TRBD1. There are 15 residues in the CDR3. V trimming: 3 bases; J trimming: 6 bases; junction bases outside the gene matches: 11. Germline V gene sequence: CDR1 SGDLS, CDR2 YYNGEE. CDR3 sequence reads: CASSAKGAGKSEAFF. CDR3 coding DNA: TGTGCCAGCAGCGCTAAGGGGGCGGGGAAGTCTGAAGCTTTCTTT. The variable domain in full, with the rest retrieved from reference TRBV9 and TRBJ1-1, is DSGVTQTPKHLITATGQRVTLRCSPRSGDLSVYWYQQSLDQGLQFLIQYYNGEERAKGNILERFSAQQFPDLHSELNLSSLELGDSALYFCASSAKGAGKSEAFFGQGTRLTVV.

This clonotype showed up just once. The V gene is TRBV7-2, the J gene TRBJ2-7, with D possibly being TRBD2 (6 bases). The CDR3 consists of 13 residues. Trimming pared 6 bases from V and 6 bases from J, leaving 15 bases between. CDR1 SGHTA and CDR2 FQGNSA come from the germline V gene. The CDR3 DNA is TGTGCCAGCAGGGAGCCGTGGGAGGTCGAGCAGTACTTC. Its protein product is CASREPWEVEQYF.

This clonotype was counted between two and nine times. The chain links TRBV3-1 to TRBJ1-4; no reliable D call. CDR3 length equals 16 residues. Germline-derived CDR1 and CDR2 are LGHDT and YNNKEL (reference sequence). Trimming stripped 6 bases from V and 0 bases from J, with 14 bases between. The CDR3 nucleotides are TGTGCCAGCAGTCTACGGCAAGGCTCAACTAATGAAAAACTGTTTTTT. Residues: CASSLRQGSTNEKLFF. Together with reference TRBV3-1 and TRBJ1-4, the CDR3 gives the full variable domain: DTAVSQTPKYLVTQMGNDKSIKCEQNLGHDTMYWYKQDSKKFLKIMFSYNNKELIINETVPNRFSPKSPDKAHLNLHINSLELGDSAVYFCASSLRQGSTNEKLFFGSGTQLSVL.

This clonotype was counted ten times or more. The J gene is TRBJ2-7, the V gene TRBV5-5; maybe TRBD2 (5 bases). CDR1 SGHKS and CDR2 YYEKEE come from the germline V gene (reference sequence). With 3 bases removed from V and 5 bases from J, the gap between germline ends came to 18 bases. The CDR3 spans 15 residues. DNA of the CDR3: TGTGCCAGCAGCTACCGGGGAGCGAAGGCGGACGAGCAGTACTTC. This codes for CASSYRGAKADEQYF.

The chain recombines TRBV7-2 with TRBJ1-1; 9 bases line up with TRBD1. Germline assignment: CDR1 SGHTA and CDR2 FQGNSA. The CDR3 is 11 residues long. V shed 11 bases, J shed 8 bases, and the junction held 6 bases outside the gene matches. CDR3 DNA sequence: TGTGCCTCCGGGACAGGGCTCGAAGCTTTCTTT. Amino acid sequence: CASGTGLEAFF.

The chain uses TRBV20-1 and TRBJ1-3; 11 nucleotides align to TRBD1. After removal of 5 bases from V and 1 base from J, the junction contained 4 bases not matched to a gene. The length of the CDR3 is 15 residues. Per the germline V gene, CDR1 is DFQATT and CDR2 is SNEGSKA (reference sequence). The CDR3 protein is CSAQGQGGSGNTIYF. The CDR3 DNA follows: TGCAGTGCTCAGGGACAGGGGGGATCTGGAAACACCATATATTTT.

This clonotype was seen only a few times. V usage is TRBV4-3 and J usage is TRBJ1-5; D call uncertain. V was shortened by 0 bases and J by 8 bases, with 8 bases between the two germline ends. The CDR3 extends over 13 amino acids. Germline CDR1 is LGHNA and CDR2 is YSLEER. CDR3 nucleotides: TGCGCCAGCAGCCAAGATCTTTTGGAGCCCCAGCATTTT. Residues: CASSQDLLEPQHF.

The chain recombines TRBV29-1 with TRBJ2-2; D not resolved. The V gene lost 5 bases and the J gene lost 4 bases, with 8 bases spanning the gap. Germline V gene data show CDR1 as SQVTM and CDR2 as ANQGSEA. CDR3 size: 12 residues. Here the CDR3 reads CSVRGGTGELFF. For the CDR3, the DNA is TGCAGCGTTCGCGGTGGCACCGGGGAGCTGTTTTTT.

CDR3 sequence reads: CASRHRNTEAFF. The DNA for the CDR3 is TGTGCCAGTAGGCATCGGAACACTGAAGCTTTCTTT. The genes are TRBV19 and TRBJ1-1, with D unclear. The CDR3 has 12 amino acids. Trimming took off 6 bases at V and 1 base at J, with 6 bases between the two ends. CDR1 and CDR2 from the germline V gene are LNHDA and SQIVND (reference sequence).

This clonotype was seen a few times. The chain links TRBV25-1 to TRBJ1-2; no reliable D call. Between the trimmed V and J ends, which lost 2 bases and 8 bases, there was a span of 15 bases. From germline, CDR1 is MGHDK and CDR2 SYGVNS. This CDR3 is 14 amino acids long. The CDR3 nucleotides are TGTGCCAGCAGTGAACCCGAGAGGACCTCAGGCTACACCTTC. Amino acid sequence: CASSEPERTSGYTF.

This clonotype was recorded many times. The gene calls are TRBV10-3 and TRBJ2-2, with 10 bases aligning to TRBD2. The CDR3 sequence is 15 residues long. The J segment lost 7 bases and the V segment lost 6 bases, leaving 8 bases of the junction unmatched. The germline gives CDR1 ENHRY, CDR2 SYGVKD. The CDR3 DNA sequence: TGTGCCATCAGACGAGCGGGAGGGCCTATCGGGGAGCTGTTTTTT. Protein sequence: CAIRRAGGPIGELFF.